Presented here are 2 T cell receptor beta chains from one specimen sequenced in a study of T cell responses to AZD1222 COVID-19 vaccine. Using immunoSEQ multiplex PCR, the repertoire was profiled, and TCRdb retains in-frame clones only, with some absent. This sample has about 140,000 clones; 85% to 90% occur once, and the top ten carry about 2%. The sequencing used peripheral blood, collected on day 0 of AZD1222 vaccination. All receptors come from an adult in good health.

The chain employs TRBV18 and TRBJ1-5; D perhaps matches TRBD1 (5 bases). The CDR3 runs to 13 residues. The germline gives CDR1 KGHSH, CDR2 LQKENI. Trimming stripped 2 bases from V and 3 bases from J, with 5 bases between. CDR3: CASSPGTNQPQHF. The CDR3 nucleotides are TGTGCCAGCTCACCAGGGACCAATCAGCCCCAGCATTTT.

The chain uses TRBV3-1 (or the pseudogene TRBV3-2) and TRBJ1-1, with D tentatively TRBD1 (5 bases). Trimming took off 1 base at V and 10 bases at J, with 7 bases between the two ends. This CDR3 contains 11 residues. CDR1 and CDR2 (germline): LGHDT, YNNKEL (reference sequence). This CDR3 is CASSQVGGAFF. The CDR3 DNA is TGTGCCAGCAGCCAAGTTGGGGGAGCTTTCTTT.